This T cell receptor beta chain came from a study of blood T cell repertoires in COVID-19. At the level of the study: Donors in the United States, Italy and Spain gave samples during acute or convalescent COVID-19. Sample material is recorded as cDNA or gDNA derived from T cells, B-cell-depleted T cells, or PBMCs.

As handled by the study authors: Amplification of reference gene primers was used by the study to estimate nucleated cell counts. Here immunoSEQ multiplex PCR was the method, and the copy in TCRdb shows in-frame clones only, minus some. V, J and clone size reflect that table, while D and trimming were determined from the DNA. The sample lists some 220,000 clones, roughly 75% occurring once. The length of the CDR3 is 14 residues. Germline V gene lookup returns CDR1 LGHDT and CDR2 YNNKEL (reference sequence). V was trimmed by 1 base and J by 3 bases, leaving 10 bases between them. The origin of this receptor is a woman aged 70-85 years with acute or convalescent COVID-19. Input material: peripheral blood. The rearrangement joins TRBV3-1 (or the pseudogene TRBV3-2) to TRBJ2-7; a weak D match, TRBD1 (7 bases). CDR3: CASSQAGGRYEQYF. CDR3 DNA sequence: TGTGCCAGCAGCCAAGCAGGGGGGCGCTACGAGCAGTACTTC.